This TCR beta chain originates from a study of Ad26.COV2.S vaccination and SARS-CoV-2 variants. Overall study context: Vaccine-arm donor from the placebo-controlled COV1001 Ad26.COV2.S trial.

The study's findings and limits: Total T cell responses were possibly underestimated by TCR breadth and depth analyses.

Sample treatment: about 20 received Ad26.COV2.S at low or high dose, single or two shots; about 5 received placebo; per-sample allocation not given. Each sample was drawn 63 days after the first injection (of vaccine or placebo). Based in Boston, the donor was an adult of 18-55 years. This vaccine is an Ad26 vector that expresses the Wuhan-strain SARS-CoV-2 spike. Sequenced by immunoSEQ multiplex PCR; TCRdb stores in-frame clones only, minus some. The table lists 360,000 or so clones, about 89% of them singletons. Trimming took off 2 bases at V and 5 bases at J, with 14 bases between the two ends. This CDR3 is built from 14 residues. The germline CDR1 and CDR2 sequences are SGHRS and YFSETQ. Notes on this clone: The target antigen is unknown.

This clonotype was obtained from a person aged 18 to 65 who received the Ad26.COV2.S COVID-19 vaccine or a placebo. J is TRBJ2-7 and V is TRBV5-1, with TRBD1 as a possible D gene (6 bases). The sequenced sample was peripheral blood, obtained in a trial of Ad26.COV2.S vaccine versus placebo. The CDR3 DNA is TGCGCCAGCAGCTTATGGACAGAGGGGGACGAGCAGTACTTC. It specifies CASSLWTEGDEQYF.